This TCR beta chain was obtained from a study of T cells in Graves' hyperthyroidism and ophthalmopathy. General study points: Blood also held most thyroid clonotypes expanded beyond 0.001.

This clonotype showed up many times. Its antigen is still unknown. The PBMCs studied were ones that came from 8.5 to 10 ml fresh peripheral blood. TCR beta CDR3 sequences were amplified from RNA transcripts. Using the HTBI primer set, a first-round RT-PCR was run on the TCR CDR3. TCRdb fed the multiplex PCR reads into MiXCR, producing one record per CDR3 protein. Of fewer than 700,000 distinct CDR3 sequences in the sample, roughly 18% were seen once. In germline, CDR1 is SGHTS, CDR2 YDEGEE. CDR3 length equals 15 residues. The ends were cut back, 4 bases at V and 4 bases at J, with 17 bases in the middle.

Sample: blood. The rearrangement uses TRBV5-8 and TRBJ1-2; D might be TRBD1 (6 bases). The origin of this receptor is a woman between 18 and 29 years old with Graves' ophthalmopathy. The CDR3 loop reads CASSRGTTSFYGYTF. Here the CDR3 DNA reads TGTGCCAGCAGCAGGGGGACCACATCTTTCTATGGCTACACCTTC.